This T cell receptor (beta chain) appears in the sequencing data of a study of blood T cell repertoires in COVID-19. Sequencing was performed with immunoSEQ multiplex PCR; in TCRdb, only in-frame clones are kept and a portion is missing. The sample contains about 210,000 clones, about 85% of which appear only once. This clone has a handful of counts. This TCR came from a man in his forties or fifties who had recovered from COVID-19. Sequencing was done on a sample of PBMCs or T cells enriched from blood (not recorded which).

The chain's CDR3 is CASSLGGLADNEQFF. CDR3 nucleotides: TGTGCCAGCAGCTTGGGTGGACTAGCGGACAATGAGCAGTTCTTC. The chain couples TRBV5-4 to TRBJ2-1, with 10 bases that match TRBD2. J lost 5 bases, V lost 0 bases, and 2 bases had no gene match. This CDR3 comprises 15 residues. Germline V gene lookup returns CDR1 SGHNT and CDR2 YYREEE (reference sequence).